Reported below is one TCR beta chain. Its antigen is unidentified. The data derive from a study of memory CD4+ T cells and cytomegalovirus serostatus. Study information: Donors were healthy Belgian adults, about ten CMV seropositive and about two dozen seronegative. Whole-study findings and limits: CD4+ memory repertoires contained about 40% of the 164 reported CMV TCRbeta sequences. Median bootstrapped AUC for CMV status was around 0.96 originally, 0.75 to 0.91 US-trained.

The CDR3 is made up of 15 amino acids. Germline trimming cut 7 bases from V and 4 bases from J; bases unmatched to any gene: 12. Germline V gene sequence: CDR1 SGHTA, CDR2 FQGNSA. The protocol was immunoSEQ multiplex PCR, while the TCRdb copy is restricted to in-frame clones and leaves out a portion. The sample has about 56,000 clones, over 80% seen once. Single viable CD3+CD4+CD8-CD45RO+ cells were sorted as the memory CD4+ T cells. After thawing, CD4+ T cells were positively selected. The chain links TRBV7-2 to TRBJ1-2; the match to TRBD1 covers 7 bases. This sequence originates from an adult in good health and CMV-seronegative. The sample consisted of memory CD4+ T cells from blood. The CDR3 DNA is TGTGCCAGCACCGGCGAAAACTACAGGGGCTATGGCTACACCTTC. Amino acid sequence: CASTGENYRGYGYTF.